This TCR beta chain is drawn from a study of blood T cell repertoires in COVID-19 (dated by TCRdb to the early 2020s). Regarding the research as a whole: Samples covering the acute and convalescent phases of COVID-19 were provided by collaborators in the United States, Italy and Spain. The material from the prospective study consisted of cDNA or gDNA derived from T cells, B-cell-depleted T cells, or PBMCs. The dataset comprised deeply sampled blood TCRbeta repertoires from subjects exposed to, actively infected with, or recovered from COVID-19. A freely available public database, intended as a resource for researchers studying the immune response to SARS-CoV-2, is where the repertoires were released. Samples were obtained from the ongoing ImmuneRACE study (first 160 participants) and from some 1,200 subjects provided by 6 global collaborators. Nearly every sample came with metadata listing a de-identified subject ID, COVID-19 status, age in years and sex. HLA class I and class II types, where available, came from metadata supplied by the sample provider rather than from assay-based typing. The full study reports these points: How much clinical and demographic metadata was included differed by source and by participant, and the metadata was provided uncurated.

Collaborating institutions collected whole blood in K2EDTA tubes following their own protocols. Collaborator samples were shipped for TCRbeta analysis as frozen whole blood, isolated PBMCs, or DNA extracted from either sample type. TCRbeta CDR3 regions were amplified from genomic DNA by means of the immunoSEQ Assay, a bias-controlled multiplex PCR. The authors processed their data as follows. The number of nucleated cells in each sample was estimated by amplification of reference gene primers within the assay. To quantify the absolute abundance of each unique TCRbeta CDR3 rearrangement, sequence reads were collapsed and filtered. Productive Simpson clonality was computed per sample as the square root of Simpson's diversity index over productive rearrangements. This immuneACCESS table, as held by TCRdb, lists in-frame sequences with V and J called but not all clones. Of the missing ones, under half trace to an unresolved V gene in checked studies; the others have no known cause. That table supplies the V and J calls and clone size; D and trimming were determined from the DNA. The sample yields 130,000 or so clones; under 90% were counted once. About 8.4% of the sample is held by the ten biggest clonotypes.

Details on this clone: The specificity of this receptor is unknown. Within one base of it there is no much larger clone, and no base qualities were kept.

Taken from cysteine to phenylalanine, the CDR3 has 12 residues. Solely the CDR3 DNA is kept, with 36 bases framed from the first base. The CDR1 and CDR2 encoded by the germline V gene are ENHRY and SYGVKD. Relative to germline, V is 3 bases shorter and J is 5 bases shorter, with 7 bases between their ends. This sequence originates from a woman in her sixties or seventies with active or convalescent COVID-19. Sequenced sample: peripheral blood. This sequence uses TRBV10-3 and TRBJ1-2, with no confident D gene call. The CDR3 in this case is CAISEDTYGYTF. The DNA is as follows: TGTGCCATCAGTGAAGATACATATGGCTACACCTTC.